This TCR beta chain is drawn from a study of T cell repertoires in cytomegalovirus infection (dated by TCRdb to about 2019). Looking at the study overall: Because public TCR beta signatures pointed to carriage of CMV infection together with the matching HLA type, the HLA type of each donor mattered for the analysis. Findings and caveats that apply to the study as a whole: In both this cohort and an independent roughly 350-donor cohort, the cumulative frequency of public TCR beta family members distinguished carriers of CMV infection plus the relevant HLA type. The ex vivo response was dominated by HLA-C-restricted CMV-specific TCR beta clonotypes, and the single most frequent clonotype in two of eight donors was supplied by these HLA-C-restricted clonotypes.

This sample was sequenced with an Illumina HiSeq 1500. TCRdb took the public reads, trimmed them with fastp at Q25, ran MiXCR for clone calling and kept in-frame beta chains. Identical CDR3 proteins give one entry, which carries the most common genes and DNA. For this sample there are about 490,000 distinct CDR3 sequences; around 11% appear just once. 9.5% to 13% of the sample is held by the ten biggest clonotypes. The table lists this clonotype with a few counts. Its cognate antigen has yet to be identified. Per-base quality was not reported, and no clone a single base away is much larger than it. V is pruned by 3 bases and J by 0 bases, leaving 6 bases of the junction without a gene match. CDR1 and CDR2 were assigned from the germline V gene as SGHRS and YFSETQ. Including cysteine and phenylalanine, the CDR3 has 17 amino acids. Of the read, only the CDR3 DNA is kept; its 51 bases are in frame from base 1.

The rearranged chain carries TRBV5-1 and TRBJ1-6; 7 bases in between match TRBD1. The clonotype comes from a human donor in good health (CMV status not recorded). Some clones in this sample may be carry-over from other donors' samples. The sequencing input was PBMCs. The CDR3 has the sequence CASSSTGDSSYNSPLHF. The nucleotide sequence is TGCGCCAGCAGCTCTACAGGGGATAGCTCCTATAATTCACCCCTCCACTTT.